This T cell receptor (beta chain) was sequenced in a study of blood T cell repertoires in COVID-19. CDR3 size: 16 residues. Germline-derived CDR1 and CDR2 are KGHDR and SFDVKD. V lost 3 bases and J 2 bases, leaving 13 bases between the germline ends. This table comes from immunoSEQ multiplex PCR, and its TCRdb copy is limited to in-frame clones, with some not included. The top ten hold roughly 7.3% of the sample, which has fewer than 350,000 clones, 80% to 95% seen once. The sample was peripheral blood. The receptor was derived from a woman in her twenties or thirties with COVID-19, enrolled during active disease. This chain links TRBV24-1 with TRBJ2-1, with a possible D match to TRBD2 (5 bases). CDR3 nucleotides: TGTGCCACCAGTGATCCCCTGGCGGGTCCCTACAATGAGCAGTTCTTC. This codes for CATSDPLAGPYNEQFF.